This T cell receptor (beta chain) was identified in a study of blood T cell repertoires in COVID-19. Study information: Acute and convalescent COVID-19 samples came from the United States, Italy and Spain. T cells, B-cell-depleted T cells, or PBMCs supplied cDNA or gDNA.

Original processing methods: Reference gene primer amplification gave nucleated cell count estimates. Libraries were prepared by immunoSEQ multiplex PCR; TCRdb keeps only in-frame clonotypes and omits some of them. That table is the source of V, J and clone size, and D and trimming were worked out from the DNA. The profile covers roughly 190,000 clones, with 76% appearing a single time and less than 20% taken by the ten largest. From germline, CDR1 is SGHTS and CDR2 YDEGEE. CDR3 length: 15 residues. J lost 6 bases, V lost 0 bases, and 3 bases had no gene match. Cohort assignment relied on participant-reported clinical history.

The chain carries TRBV5-8 and TRBJ2-1, with 10 positions matching TRBD1. The receptor's source is a woman aged 45 to 65 with acute COVID-19. The sequenced sample consisted of PBMCs or T cells enriched from blood (not recorded which). For the CDR3, the DNA is TGTGCCAGCAGCTTGGGACAGGGGGCAAGCAATGAGCAGTTCTTC. Translating it yields CASSLGQGASNEQFF.